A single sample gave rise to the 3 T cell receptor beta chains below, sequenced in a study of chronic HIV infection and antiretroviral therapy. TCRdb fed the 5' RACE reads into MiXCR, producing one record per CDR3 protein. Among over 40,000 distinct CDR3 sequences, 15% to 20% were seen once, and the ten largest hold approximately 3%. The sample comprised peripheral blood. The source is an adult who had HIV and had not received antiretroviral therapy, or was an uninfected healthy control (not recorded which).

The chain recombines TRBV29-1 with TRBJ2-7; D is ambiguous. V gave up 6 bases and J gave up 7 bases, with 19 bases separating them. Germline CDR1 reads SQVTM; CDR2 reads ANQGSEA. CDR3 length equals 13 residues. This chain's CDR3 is CSVHTGPWREQYF. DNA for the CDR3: TGCAGCGTCCATACGGGCCCCTGGCGGGAGCAGTACTTC.

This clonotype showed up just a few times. CDR3 sequence (DNA): TGTGCCAGCAGTCTTCTAGCGGGAGGGACCGGGGAGCTGTTTTTT. Residues: CASSLLAGGTGELFF. V gene TRBV6-5 combines with J gene TRBJ2-2, with 12 bases lining up with TRBD2. The CDR3 sequence is 15 residues long. V lost 5 bases to trimming and J lost 5 bases; unmatched junction nucleotides: 3. Germline V gene data show CDR1 as MNHEY and CDR2 as SVGAGI.

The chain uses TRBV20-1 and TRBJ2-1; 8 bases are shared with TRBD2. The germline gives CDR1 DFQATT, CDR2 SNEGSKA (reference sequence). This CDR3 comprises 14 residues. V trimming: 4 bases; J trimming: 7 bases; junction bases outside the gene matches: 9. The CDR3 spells CSANGRAIRNEQFF. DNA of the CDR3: TGCAGTGCTAACGGGAGGGCCATAAGAAATGAGCAGTTCTTC.